A single TCR beta chain is shown here with its context. Authors' processing steps: How many nucleated cells were present was estimated from reference gene primer amplification. Sequencing used immunoSEQ multiplex PCR; TCRdb keeps in-frame clones, though not all of them. V and J calls and clone size are those listed in that table; D and trimming were worked out from the DNA. The sample lists fewer than 350,000 clones; 81% were seen once. Trimming cost V 2 bases and J 4 bases; bases outside gene matches: 7. From germline, CDR1 is LNHDA and CDR2 SQIVND (reference sequence). The CDR3 consists of 16 residues. The data were obtained in a study of blood T cell repertoires in COVID-19. Study-level background: Acute-phase and convalescent COVID-19 samples originated in the United States, Italy and Spain. Nucleic acid was either cDNA or gDNA, and it came from T cells, B-cell-depleted T cells, or PBMCs.

Material: peripheral blood. The receptor was derived from a woman aged 60-75 years with active or convalescent COVID-19. This sequence joins TRBV19 and TRBJ2-3; 9 nucleotides line up with TRBD2. CDR3 residues: CASSIIAGGPADTQYF. CDR3 DNA sequence: TGTGCCAGTAGTATAATTGCGGGGGGGCCAGCAGATACGCAGTATTTT.